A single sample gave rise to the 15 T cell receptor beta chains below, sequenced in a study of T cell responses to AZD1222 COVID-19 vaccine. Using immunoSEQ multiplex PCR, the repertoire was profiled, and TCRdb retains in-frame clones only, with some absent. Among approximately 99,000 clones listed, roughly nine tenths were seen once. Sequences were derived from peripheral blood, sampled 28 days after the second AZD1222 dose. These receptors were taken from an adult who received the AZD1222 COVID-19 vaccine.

The CDR3 region is CASSPRDAGGYEQYF. The CDR3 DNA is TGTGCCAGCAGCCCCAGGGACGCGGGGGGCTACGAGCAGTACTTC. This sequence joins TRBV6-6 and TRBJ2-7; 8 bases are shared with TRBD2. Germline V lookup: CDR1 MNHNY, CDR2 SVGAGI (reference sequence). CDR3 length: 15 amino acids. V lost 6 bases, J lost 3 bases, and 10 bases stayed unmatched.

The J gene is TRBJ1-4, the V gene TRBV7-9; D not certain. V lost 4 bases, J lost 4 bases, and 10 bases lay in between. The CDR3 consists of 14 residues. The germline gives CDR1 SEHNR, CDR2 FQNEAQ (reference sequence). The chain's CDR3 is CASSSRDGNEKLFF. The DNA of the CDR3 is TGTGCCAGCAGCTCCAGAGACGGTAATGAAAAACTGTTTTTT.

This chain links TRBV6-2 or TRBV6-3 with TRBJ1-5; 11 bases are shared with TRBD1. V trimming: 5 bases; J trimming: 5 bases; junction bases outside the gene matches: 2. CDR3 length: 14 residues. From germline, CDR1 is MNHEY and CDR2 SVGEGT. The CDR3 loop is CASSRTGGHQPQHF. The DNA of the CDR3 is TGTGCCAGCAGTCGGACAGGGGGCCATCAGCCCCAGCATTTT.

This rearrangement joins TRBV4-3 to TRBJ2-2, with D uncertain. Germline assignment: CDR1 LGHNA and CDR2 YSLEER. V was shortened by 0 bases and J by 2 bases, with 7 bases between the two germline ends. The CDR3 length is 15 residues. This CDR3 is CASSQDGTNTGELFF. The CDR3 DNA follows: TGCGCCAGCAGCCAAGATGGTACTAACACCGGGGAGCTGTTTTTT.

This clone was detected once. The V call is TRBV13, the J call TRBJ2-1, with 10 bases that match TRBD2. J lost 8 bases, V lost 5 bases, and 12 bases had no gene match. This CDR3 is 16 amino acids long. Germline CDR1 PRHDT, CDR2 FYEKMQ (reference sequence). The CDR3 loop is CASSGLTSGVDDEQFF. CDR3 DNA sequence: TGTGCCAGCAGCGGCTTAACTAGCGGGGTTGACGATGAGCAGTTCTTC. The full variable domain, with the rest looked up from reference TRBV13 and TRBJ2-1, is AAGVIQSPRHLIKEKRETATLKCYPIPRHDTVYWYQQGPGQDPQFLISFYEKMQSDKGSIPDRFSAQQFSDYHSELNMSSLELGDSALYFCASSGLTSGVDDEQFFGPGTRLTVL.

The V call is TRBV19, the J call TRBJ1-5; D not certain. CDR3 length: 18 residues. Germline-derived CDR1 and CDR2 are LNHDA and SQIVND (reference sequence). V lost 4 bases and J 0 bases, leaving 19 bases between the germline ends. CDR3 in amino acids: CASSTTTSPWYSNQPQHF. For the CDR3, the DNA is TGTGCCAGTAGTACCACCACTTCCCCTTGGTATAGCAATCAGCCCCAGCATTTT.

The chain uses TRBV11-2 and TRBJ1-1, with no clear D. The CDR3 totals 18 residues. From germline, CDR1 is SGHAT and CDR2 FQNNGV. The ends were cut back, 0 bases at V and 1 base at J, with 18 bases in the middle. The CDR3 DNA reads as TGTGCCAGCAGCTTAGATCTAATATGGACCGATTCGAACACTGAAGCTTTCTTT. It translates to CASSLDLIWTDSNTEAFF.

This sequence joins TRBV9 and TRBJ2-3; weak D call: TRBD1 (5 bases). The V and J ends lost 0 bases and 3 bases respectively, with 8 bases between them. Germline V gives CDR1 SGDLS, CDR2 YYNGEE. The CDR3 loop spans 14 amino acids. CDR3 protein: CASSVGPGTDTQYF. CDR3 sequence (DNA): TGTGCCAGCAGCGTAGGTCCAGGGACAGATACGCAGTATTTT.

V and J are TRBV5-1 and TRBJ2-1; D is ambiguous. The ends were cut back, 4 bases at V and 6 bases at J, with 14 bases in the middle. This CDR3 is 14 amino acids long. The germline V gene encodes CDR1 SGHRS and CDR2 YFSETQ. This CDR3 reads CASSAVAAINEQFF. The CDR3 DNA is TGCGCCAGCAGCGCCGTTGCGGCCATCAATGAGCAGTTCTTC.

The CDR3 region has the DNA TGTGCCAGCAGTTTATTAGGGGTTAATGAGCAGTTCTTC. This encodes CASSLLGVNEQFF. This chain uses TRBV28 with TRBJ2-1; D is perhaps TRBD1 (5 bases). Germline assignment: CDR1 MDHEN and CDR2 SYDVKM. This CDR3 is built from 13 residues. With 1 base removed from V and 7 bases from J, the gap between germline ends came to 8 bases.

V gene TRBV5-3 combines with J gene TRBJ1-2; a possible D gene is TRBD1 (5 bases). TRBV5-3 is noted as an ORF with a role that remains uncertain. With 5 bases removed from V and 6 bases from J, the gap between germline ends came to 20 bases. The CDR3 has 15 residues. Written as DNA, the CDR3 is TGTGCCAGAAGACCTTCGGGACCGGGACTTGATGGCTACACCTTC. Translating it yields CARRPSGPGLDGYTF.

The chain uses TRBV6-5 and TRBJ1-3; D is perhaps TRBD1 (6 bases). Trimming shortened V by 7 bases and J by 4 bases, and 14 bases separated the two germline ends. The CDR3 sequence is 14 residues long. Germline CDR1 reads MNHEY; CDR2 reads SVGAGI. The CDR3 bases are TGTGCCAGCATCCCAGGGGAGGTCGGAAACACCATATATTTT. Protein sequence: CASIPGEVGNTIYF.

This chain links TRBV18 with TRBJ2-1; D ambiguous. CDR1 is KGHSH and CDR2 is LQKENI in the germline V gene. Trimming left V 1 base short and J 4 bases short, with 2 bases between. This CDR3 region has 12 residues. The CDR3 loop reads CASSPQYNEQFF. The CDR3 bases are TGTGCCAGCTCACCACAGTACAATGAGCAGTTCTTC. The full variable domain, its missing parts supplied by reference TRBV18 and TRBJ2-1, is NAGVMQNPRHLVRRRGQEARLRCSPMKGHSHVYWYRQLPEEGLKFMVYLQKENIIDESGMPKERFSAEFPKEGPSILRIQQVVRGDSAAYFCASSPQYNEQFFGPGTRLTVL.

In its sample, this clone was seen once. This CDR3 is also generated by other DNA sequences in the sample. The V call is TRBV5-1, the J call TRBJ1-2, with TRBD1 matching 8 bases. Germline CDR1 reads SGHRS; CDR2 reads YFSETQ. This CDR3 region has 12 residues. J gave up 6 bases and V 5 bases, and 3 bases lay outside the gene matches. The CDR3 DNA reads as TGCGCCAGCAGTCCGACAGGGGATGGCTACACCTTC. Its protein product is CASSPTGDGYTF.

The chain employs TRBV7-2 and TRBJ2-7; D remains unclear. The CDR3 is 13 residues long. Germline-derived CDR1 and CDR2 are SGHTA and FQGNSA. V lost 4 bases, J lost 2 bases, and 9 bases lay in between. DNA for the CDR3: TGTGCCAGCAGCTCAAGGTGGACCTACGAGCAGTACTTC. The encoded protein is CASSSRWTYEQYF.